Below, 9 T cell receptor beta chains from the same sample are listed, as sequenced in a study of T cell responses to AZD1222 COVID-19 vaccine. Sequencing used immunoSEQ multiplex PCR; TCRdb keeps in-frame clones, though not all of them. Here the sample spans around 220,000 clones, about 94% being singletons. This material consisted of peripheral blood, taken 28 days after the second dose of the MenACWY control vaccine. These receptors were collected from an adult who received the MenACWY meningococcal vaccine as a control.

The chain carries TRBV28 and TRBJ1-2; the D gene is possibly TRBD1 (6 bases). The CDR3 covers 16 residues. The germline V gene has CDR1 MDHEN and CDR2 SYDVKM. Trimming left V 6 bases short and J 6 bases short, with 23 bases between. The CDR3: CASSTLGEGGPNGYTF. Written as DNA, the CDR3 is TGTGCCAGCAGCACCCTTGGGGAGGGGGGACCGAATGGCTACACCTTC.

The genes are TRBV28 and TRBJ1-1; D unclear. The germline V and J ends were trimmed by 5 bases and 7 bases, with 14 bases remaining between them. Germline lookup yields CDR1 MDHEN and CDR2 SYDVKM. The CDR3 length is 13 residues. Here the CDR3 DNA reads TGTGCCAGCAGTCTTGGGTATGTAGGTGAAGCTTTCTTT. The encoded protein is CASSLGYVGEAFF.

J is TRBJ1-4 and V is TRBV6-4; 7 bases fit TRBD1. The CDR3 length is 15 residues. The ends lost 4 bases at V and 3 bases at J; junction bases unmatched: 5. Germline V gene data show CDR1 as MRHNA and CDR2 as SNTAGT. This chain's CDR3 is CASSGRDRANEKLFF. The CDR3 bases are TGTGCCAGCAGTGGTCGGGACAGAGCTAATGAAAAACTGTTTTTT.

CDR3 in DNA: TGTGCTAGTGCCGCCACCCCCTGGGACGAGCAGTACTTC. Protein sequence: CASAATPWDEQYF. The rearrangement links TRBV12-5 to TRBJ2-7; D is unresolved. The CDR3 totals 13 residues. With 7 bases removed from V and 5 bases from J, the gap between germline ends came to 15 bases. Germline V CDR1 and CDR2: LGHNT, FRNRAP.

The chain links TRBV7-9 to TRBJ1-6, with unresolved D. CDR1 is SEHNR and CDR2 is FQNEAQ in the germline V gene (reference sequence). Deletions cut 1 base from V and 15 bases from J, with 19 bases between. The CDR3 covers 15 residues. CDR3 sequence: CASSLEGTFYSVLHF. The CDR3 DNA follows: TGTGCCAGCAGCTTAGAGGGCACGTTCTATTCGGTCCTCCACTTT. Full variable domain (missing parts from reference TRBV7-9 and TRBJ1-6): DTGVSQNPRHKITKRGQNVTFRCDPISEHNRLYWYRQTLGQGPEFLTYFQNEAQLEKSRLLSDRFSAERPKGSFSTLEIQRTEQGDSAMYLCASSLEGTFYSVLHFGNGTRLTVT.

The chain carries TRBV13 and TRBJ1-6; 11 bases map to TRBD1. The junction had 12 bases not matched to a gene; V was cut back by 4 bases and J by 10 bases. Germline V gene sequence: CDR1 PRHDT, CDR2 FYEKMQ (reference sequence). The CDR3 is 17 amino acids. The CDR3 DNA follows: TGTGCCAGCAGCTACCGCGAGGGACAGGGGGTTGGATCACCCCTCCACTTT. Amino acid sequence: CASSYREGQGVGSPLHF.

The V gene is TRBV10-3, the J gene TRBJ1-1; D gene uncertain. V shed 5 bases and J shed 1 base, with 8 bases lying between them. The CDR3 is 13 amino acids. CDR1 is ENHRY, CDR2 SYGVKD, per germline. Written as DNA, the CDR3 is TGTGCCATCAGTCCATGGGAGAACACTGAAGCTTTCTTT. Translation gives CAISPWENTEAFF.

V is TRBV7-2 and J is TRBJ2-2, with D uncertain. Trimming took 5 bases from V and 6 from J, leaving 10 bases between them. CDR1 SGHTA and CDR2 FQGNSA come from the germline V gene. This CDR3 is 13 amino acids long. The CDR3 sequence: CASSKKTAGELFF. Here the CDR3 DNA reads TGTGCCAGCAGCAAAAAAACTGCCGGGGAGCTGTTTTTT.

The V and J genes are TRBV11-2 and TRBJ1-4; unclear D gene. Trimming took off 0 bases at V and 0 bases at J, with 5 bases between the two ends. The CDR3 totals 15 residues. Germline assignment: CDR1 SGHAT and CDR2 FQNNGV. In nucleotides, the CDR3 is TGTGCCAGCAGCTTAGACCTCTCAACTAATGAAAAACTGTTTTTT. Translation: CASSLDLSTNEKLFF.